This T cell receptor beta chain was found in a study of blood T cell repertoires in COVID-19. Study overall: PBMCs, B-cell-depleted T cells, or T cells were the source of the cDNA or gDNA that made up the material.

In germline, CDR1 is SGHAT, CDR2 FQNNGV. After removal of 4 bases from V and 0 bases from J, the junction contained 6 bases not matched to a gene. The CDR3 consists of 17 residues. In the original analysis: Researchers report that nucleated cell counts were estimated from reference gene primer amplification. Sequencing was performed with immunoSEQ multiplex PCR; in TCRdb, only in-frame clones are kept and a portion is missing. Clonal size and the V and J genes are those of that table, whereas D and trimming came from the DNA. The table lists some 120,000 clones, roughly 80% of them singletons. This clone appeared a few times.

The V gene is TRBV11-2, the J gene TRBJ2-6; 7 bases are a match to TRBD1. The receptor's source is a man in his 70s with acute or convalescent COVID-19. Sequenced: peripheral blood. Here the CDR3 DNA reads TGTGCCAGCAGCTCAAGGACAGGCGTCTCTGGGGCCAACGTCCTGACTTTC. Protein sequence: CASSSRTGVSGANVLTF.